Listed below are T cell receptor beta chains from one sample, sequenced in a study of beta chain features in type 1 diabetes. The assay was immunoSEQ multiplex PCR, and TCRdb's table has in-frame clones only and misses some. The sample has roughly 400,000 clones, roughly 9.8% seen once. Sequencing input: central memory CD4+ T cells from blood. Receptors were obtained from a young man with type 1 diabetes. Each CDR3 is given without its conserved first and last residue.

J gene: TRBJ2-5; V gene: TRBV18; CDR3 protein: ASSRRVGDRSLETQY
J gene: TRBJ1-1; V gene: TRBV7-9; CDR3 protein: ASSLGSELKAF
J gene: TRBJ2-7; V gene: TRBV5-1; CDR3 protein: ASSVSQGNDEQY
J gene: TRBJ2-7; V gene: TRBV27; CDR3 protein: ASSLAGGFYEQY
J gene: TRBJ2-7; V gene: TRBV7-2; CDR3 protein: ASSSPQGSGKYEQY
J gene: TRBJ1-1; V gene: TRBV30; CDR3 protein: AWSNGQNTEAF
J gene: TRBJ2-5; V gene: TRBV5-1; CDR3 protein: ASSLVGPGWETQY
J gene: TRBJ1-3; V gene: TRBV7-2; CDR3 protein: ASSPVGGNTIY
J gene: TRBJ2-7; V gene: TRBV2; CDR3 protein: ASSRQSYEQY
J gene: TRBJ2-1; V gene: TRBV20-1; CDR3 protein: SDQYNEQF
J gene: TRBJ2-6; V gene: TRBV28; CDR3 protein: ASSQAGAGANVLT
J gene: TRBJ2-1; V gene: TRBV19; CDR3 protein: ASSIGVRGGTIYNEQF
J gene: TRBJ1-2; V gene: TRBV5-5; CDR3 protein: ASSPRTVDGYT
J gene: TRBJ1-2; V gene: TRBV9; CDR3 protein: ASGSAGKGFYGYT
J gene: TRBJ2-1; V gene: TRBV19; CDR3 protein: ATLPSSGRANEQF
J gene: TRBJ1-1; V gene: TRBV5-1; CDR3 protein: ASSLGLRDTGDTEAF
J gene: TRBJ1-1; V gene: TRBV7-9; CDR3 protein: ASSLVENTEAF
J gene: TRBJ2-6; V gene: TRBV10-3; CDR3 protein: ACSGEAGSGANVLT
J gene: TRBJ1-1; V gene: TRBV5-1; CDR3 protein: ASSLEGRGVTEAF
J gene: TRBJ2-5; V gene: TRBV29-1; CDR3 protein: SVVPGGETQY
J gene: TRBJ1-1; V gene: TRBV6-5; CDR3 protein: ASSYGDLNTEAF
J gene: TRBJ2-4; V gene: TRBV7-2; CDR3 protein: ASSLNEGDIQY
J gene: TRBJ2-3; V gene: TRBV2; CDR3 protein: AREDRGSDTQY
J gene: TRBJ2-5; V gene: TRBV18; CDR3 protein: ASSPGGGSSETQY
J gene: TRBJ2-6; V gene: TRBV18; CDR3 protein: ASSPRTGRISGANVLT
J gene: TRBJ2-7; V gene: TRBV5-1; CDR3 protein: ASSLAIGLSSYEQY
J gene: TRBJ2-1; V gene: TRBV4-3; CDR3 protein: ASSQGTSGAYNEQF